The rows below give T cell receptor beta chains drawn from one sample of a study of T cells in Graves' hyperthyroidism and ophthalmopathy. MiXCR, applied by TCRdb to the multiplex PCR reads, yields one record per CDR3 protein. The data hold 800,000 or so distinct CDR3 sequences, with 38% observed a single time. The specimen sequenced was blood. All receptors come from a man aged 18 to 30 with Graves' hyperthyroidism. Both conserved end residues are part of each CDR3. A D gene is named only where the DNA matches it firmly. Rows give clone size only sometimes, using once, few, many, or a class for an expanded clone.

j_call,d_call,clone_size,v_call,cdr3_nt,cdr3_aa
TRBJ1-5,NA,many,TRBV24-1,TGTGCCACCAGTGATGCCAGGGCTGGCAATCAGCCCCAGCATTTT,CATSDARAGNQPQHF
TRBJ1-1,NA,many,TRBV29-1,TGCAGCGTTTCCGGGTTCGGAAGGGACACTGAAGCTTTCTTT,CSVSGFGRDTEAFF
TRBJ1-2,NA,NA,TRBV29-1,TGCAGCGTTGAAGACAGACAGGCTGGGAGCTATGGCTACACCTTC,CSVEDRQAGSYGYTF
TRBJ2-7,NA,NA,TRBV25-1,TGTGCCAGCTCACCGGGGGCGGGAGAGAGCTACGAGCAGTACTTC,CASSPGAGESYEQYF
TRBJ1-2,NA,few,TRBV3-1,TGTGCCAGCAGTAGTGGCACCTGGACCTATGGCTACACCTTC,CASSSGTWTYGYTF
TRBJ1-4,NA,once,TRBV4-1,TGCGCCAGCAGCCAAGTACAGCGGGGTGAAAAACTGTTTTTT,CASSQVQRGEKLFF
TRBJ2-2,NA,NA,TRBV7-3,TGTGCCAGCAGCTTTTACCTTAGGGGGTCGAACACCGGGGAGCTGTTTTTT,CASSFYLRGSNTGELFF
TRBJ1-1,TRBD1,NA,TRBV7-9,TGTGCCAGCAGCCCCAGAGGGGGCGCTTTCTTT,CASSPRGGAFF
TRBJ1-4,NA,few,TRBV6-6,TGTGCCAGCAGTGAAAACAGTCTTCTTTTTTTT,CASSENSLLFF
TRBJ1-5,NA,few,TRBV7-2,TGCGCCAGCAGCCGAGGGCTTGGACAGCCCCAGCATTTT,CASSRGLGQPQHF
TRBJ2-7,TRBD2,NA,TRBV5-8,TGTGCCAGCACCCGGCGGGGGACCGCAACCTACGAGCAGTACTTC,CASTRRGTATYEQYF
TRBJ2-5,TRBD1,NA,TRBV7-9,TGTGCCAGCAGACGTCTCGGACAGGGGGAAGAGACCCAGTACTTC,CASRRLGQGEETQYF
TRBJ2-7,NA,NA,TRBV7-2,TGTGCCAGCAGCTTAGAGGTCGGGTACTCCTACGAGCAGTACTTC,CASSLEVGYSYEQYF
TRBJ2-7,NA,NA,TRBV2,TGTGCCAGCCGGACCGAGCCTTACGAGCAGTACTTC,CASRTEPYEQYF
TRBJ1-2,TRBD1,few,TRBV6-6,TGTGCCAGCAGCCGGGACAGCCCTACCTTGGGCTATGGCTACACCTTC,CASSRDSPTLGYGYTF
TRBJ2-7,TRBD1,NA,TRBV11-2,TGTGCCAGCAGCTCGGACCGGGACAGGGGCCCCTACGAGCAGTACTTC,CASSSDRDRGPYEQYF
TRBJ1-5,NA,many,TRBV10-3,TGTGCCATCAGTGAACGTATGGGAGATCAGCCCCAGCATTTT,CAISERMGDQPQHF
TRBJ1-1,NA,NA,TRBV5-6,TGTGCCAGCAGTTGGAGCCCTTGGGGCAGACAGACCATGAACACTGAAGCTTTCTTT,CASSWSPWGRQTMNTEAFF
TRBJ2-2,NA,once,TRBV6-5,TGTGCCAGCAGTACAGGAGGAATCGGGGAGCTGTTTTTT,CASSTGGIGELFF
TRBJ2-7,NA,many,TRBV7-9,TGTGCCAGCAGCCCACTATGGGACTCCTACGAGCAGTACTTC,CASSPLWDSYEQYF
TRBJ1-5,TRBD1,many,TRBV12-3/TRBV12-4,TGTGCCAGCAGTCTGGACAGGGTAAATCAGCCCCAGCATTTT,CASSLDRVNQPQHF
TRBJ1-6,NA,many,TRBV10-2,TGCGCCAGCAGTGAGGGCAGGGAAGGTTCACCCCTCCACTTT,CASSEGREGSPLHF
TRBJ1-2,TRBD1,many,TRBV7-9,TGTGCCAGCAGCGTAGTATCGGGACAGGGTGATGGCTACACCTTC,CASSVVSGQGDGYTF
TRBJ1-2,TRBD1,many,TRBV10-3,TGTGCCATCATGACAGGGGAAGGCTACACCTTC,CAIMTGEGYTF
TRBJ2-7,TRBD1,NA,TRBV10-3,TGTGCCATCAGTGGACAGGGGGATCAGCAGTACTTC,CAISGQGDQQYF
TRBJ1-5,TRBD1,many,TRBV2,TGTGCCAGCAGTGAAGGGAGGGGGCGCAATCAGCCCCAGCATTTT,CASSEGRGRNQPQHF
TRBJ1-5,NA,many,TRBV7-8,TGTGCCAGCAGCCCATGGGATAGCAATCAGCCCCAGCATTTT,CASSPWDSNQPQHF
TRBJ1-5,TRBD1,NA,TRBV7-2,TGTGCCAGCAGTTTAATGGACAGGGGGAGAGCCCAGCATTTT,CASSLMDRGRAQHF
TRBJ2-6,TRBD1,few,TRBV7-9,TGTGCCAGCAGCGTCGGACAGGTTTATCCCGCTGGGGCCAACGTCCTGACTTTC,CASSVGQVYPAGANVLTF